This is a list of T cell receptor beta chains from one sample in a study of long-term antiretroviral therapy in people with HIV. TCRdb keeps only in-frame clones here, not all; method: immunoSEQ multiplex PCR. The sample lists 20,000 or so clones, over 60% occurring once. This sample comprised unsorted PBMCs, obtained 0.5 years before starting antiretroviral therapy. These receptor sequences come from a man younger than 35 with HIV. Each CDR3 is given with its conserved first and last residue.

v_gene: TRBV10-3
j_gene: TRBJ1-1
CDR3aa: CAISNFEGQRNTEAFF

v_gene: TRBV18
j_gene: NA
CDR3aa: CASSPFGTGGSYEQYF

v_gene: TRBV7-9
j_gene: TRBJ2-7
CDR3aa: CASSYRTGSHEQYF

v_gene: TRBV7-7
j_gene: TRBJ1-2
CDR3aa: CASSPLGYDGYTF

v_gene: TRBV9
j_gene: TRBJ2-2
CDR3aa: CASSVGSIKGAAGELFF

v_gene: TRBV27
j_gene: TRBJ1-1
CDR3aa: CASSLSGILNTEAFF

v_gene: TRBV28
j_gene: TRBJ1-1
CDR3aa: CASSLVPREGEAFF

v_gene: TRBV7-9
j_gene: TRBJ2-7
CDR3aa: CASSSSWTGRYEQYF

v_gene: TRBV15
j_gene: TRBJ1-1
CDR3aa: CATSYGDTEAFF

v_gene: TRBV6-4
j_gene: TRBJ2-1
CDR3aa: CASSDSTSGTIEQFF

v_gene: TRBV9
j_gene: TRBJ1-3
CDR3aa: CASSVAGQSPGNTIYF

v_gene: TRBV5-1
j_gene: TRBJ2-3
CDR3aa: CASSFTFTDTQYF

v_gene: TRBV5-1
j_gene: TRBJ2-3
CDR3aa: CASSPYRAGSSTDTQYF

v_gene: TRBV7-9
j_gene: TRBJ2-1
CDR3aa: CASSPLGSGSSYNEQFF

v_gene: TRBV4-1
j_gene: TRBJ1-1
CDR3aa: CASSQDDRTVNTEAFF

v_gene: TRBV5-1
j_gene: TRBJ1-2
CDR3aa: CASSLSYRNTNYGYTF

v_gene: TRBV12-5
j_gene: TRBJ2-1
CDR3aa: CASGPASSLGDEQFF

v_gene: TRBV27
j_gene: TRBJ1-2
CDR3aa: CASSLSRQLNYGYTF

v_gene: TRBV5-1
j_gene: TRBJ1-1
CDR3aa: CASSGGQATEAFF

v_gene: TRBV28
j_gene: TRBJ1-2
CDR3aa: CASSFRQGASYGYTF

v_gene: TRBV5-1
j_gene: TRBJ1-1
CDR3aa: CASSLGIELEAFF

v_gene: TRBV6-5
j_gene: TRBJ1-1
CDR3aa: CASSYSAKNTEAFF